The rows below give T cell receptor beta chains drawn from one sample of a study of shared clonotypes between healthy human individuals. Profiled with immunoSEQ multiplex PCR; TCRdb holds only in-frame clones, not every one. The sample shows more than 1 million clones, about four fifths of them seen only once. Sequenced material: memory CD4+ T cells from PBMCs. All receptors derive from a man between 18 and 35 years old in good health. Some clones in this sample may be carry-over from other donors' samples. The CDR3 runs from the conserved cysteine through the conserved F or W.

TRBJ2-2 TRBV4-2 CASSQVGDASYTGELFF
TRBJ2-1 TRBV5-1 CASSPVVAGPGNEQFF
TRBJ2-5 TRBV6-1 CASRDLQGPGETQYF
TRBJ2-3 TRBV5-4 CASSLVAGGPDTQYF
TRBJ1-5 TRBV19 CASSTPTGMGNQPQHF
TRBJ2-4 TRBV19 CASSYPGLQYF
TRBJ1-6 TRBV5-1 CASSSPPHF
TRBJ2-7 TRBV6-1 CASSGRWGEGYEQYF
TRBJ1-3 TRBV7-2 CASSLDHGNTIYF
TRBJ2-7 TRBV7-9 CASSDYGGDYEQYF
TRBJ2-3 TRBV9 CASSDVTSGTTDTQYF
TRBJ1-5 TRBV29-1 CSVTAGSNQPQHF
TRBJ1-1 TRBV2 CASSVARAVTEAFF
TRBJ2-2 TRBV18 CASSPVQSTGELFF
- TRBV11-2 CASSRLGTLETQYF
TRBJ2-1 TRBV2 CASSAGQGGYNEQFF
TRBJ2-5 TRBV5-4 CASSLVLRGQETQYF
TRBJ1-2 TRBV18 CASSPNAGTNGYTF
TRBJ1-5 TRBV19 CASSKQYGGNQPQHF
TRBJ2-7 TRBV6-1 CASTTTVYEQYF
TRBJ2-2 TRBV5-1 CASSVRGASGTGELFF
TRBJ2-1 TRBV7-3 CASSSLSGRGPTYNEQFF
TRBJ2-3 TRBV30 CAWNKKRTSGTSDTQYF
TRBJ2-7 TRBV7-3 CASSGPLGPNEQYF
TRBJ1-3 TRBV10-3 CAIRDGTVSGNTIYF
TRBJ2-5 TRBV11-3 CASSYQPGTGETQYF
TRBJ2-7 TRBV5-4 CASSLATGYSYEQYF
TRBJ2-3 TRBV11-2 CASSLDGRAYTDTQYF
TRBJ2-4 TRBV25-1 CASSGTGETTGIQYF
TRBJ1-1 TRBV6-6 CASKGGQTRGTEAFF
TRBJ2-7 TRBV19 CASSIRGYPYEQYF
TRBJ1-3 TRBV7-2 CASSPGQGVAGNTIYF
TRBJ2-3 TRBV25-1 CATHIRLAGDSTDTQYF
TRBJ2-2 TRBV9 CASSAQSGTGELFF
TRBJ1-2 TRBV6-5 CASSYSVGHNYGYTF
TRBJ2-1 TRBV7-7 CASSLAWGQGNEQFF
TRBJ1-5 TRBV6-6 CASGPRGIGLRQPQHF
TRBJ2-1 TRBV4-1 CASSQRGTAAGSEQFF
TRBJ2-5 TRBV5-1 CASSRDGGDRETQYF
TRBJ2-1 TRBV27 CASSFRGSTYNEQFF
TRBJ1-5 TRBV5-5 CASSFRGFVQPQHF
TRBJ1-3 TRBV7-9 CASSSFRVSGNTIYF
TRBJ2-1 TRBV2 CASSLLGRNTEQFF
TRBJ2-7 TRBV7-6 CASSPLSGASYEQYF
TRBJ1-1 TRBV27 CASSLSSGTGGEDTEAFF
TRBJ1-5 TRBV9 CASSVGGENQPQHF
TRBJ1-2 TRBV7-2 CASREGQGRSYTF
TRBJ1-2 TRBV30 CAWSEAGGYTF
TRBJ2-1 TRBV6-6 CASRRDNEQFF
TRBJ2-7 TRBV12-2 CASRLVGTYEQYF
TRBJ2-7 TRBV5-1 CASSRDRDLYF
TRBJ2-1 TRBV19 CASSTRTSGRSEQFF
TRBJ2-1 TRBV9 CASSVEAFMANEQFF
TRBJ2-7 TRBV29-1 CSVNSNSYEQYF
TRBJ2-1 TRBV7-3 CASSSYGTTINEQFF
TRBJ2-7 TRBV2 CASILGTTPYEQYF